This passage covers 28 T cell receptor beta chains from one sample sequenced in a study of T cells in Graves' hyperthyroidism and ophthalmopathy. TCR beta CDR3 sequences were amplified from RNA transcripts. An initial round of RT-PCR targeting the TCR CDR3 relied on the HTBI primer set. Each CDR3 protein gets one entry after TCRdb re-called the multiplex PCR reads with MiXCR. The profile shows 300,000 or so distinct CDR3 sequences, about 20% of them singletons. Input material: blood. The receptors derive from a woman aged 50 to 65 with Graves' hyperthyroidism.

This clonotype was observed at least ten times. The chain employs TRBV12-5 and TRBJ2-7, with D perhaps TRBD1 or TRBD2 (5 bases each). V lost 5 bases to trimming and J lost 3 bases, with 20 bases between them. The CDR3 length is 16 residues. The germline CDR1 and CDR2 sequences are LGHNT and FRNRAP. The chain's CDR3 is CASGPPGTENSYEQYF. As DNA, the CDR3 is TGTGCTAGTGGTCCTCCCGGGACGGAAAACAGCTACGAGCAGTACTTC.

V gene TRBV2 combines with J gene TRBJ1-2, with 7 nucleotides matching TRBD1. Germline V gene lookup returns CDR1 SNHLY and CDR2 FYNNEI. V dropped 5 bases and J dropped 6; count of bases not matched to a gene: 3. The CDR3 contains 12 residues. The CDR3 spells CASSRGQDGYTF. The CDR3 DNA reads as TGTGCCAGCAGTAGGGGGCAGGATGGCTACACCTTC.

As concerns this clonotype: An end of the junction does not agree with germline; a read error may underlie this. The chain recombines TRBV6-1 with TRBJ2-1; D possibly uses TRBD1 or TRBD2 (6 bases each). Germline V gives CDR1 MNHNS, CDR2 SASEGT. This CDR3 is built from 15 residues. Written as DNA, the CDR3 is TGTGCCAGCAGCCCTGGGGGCGGGAATATCTATGAGCAGTCCTTC. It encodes CASSPGGGNIYEQSF.

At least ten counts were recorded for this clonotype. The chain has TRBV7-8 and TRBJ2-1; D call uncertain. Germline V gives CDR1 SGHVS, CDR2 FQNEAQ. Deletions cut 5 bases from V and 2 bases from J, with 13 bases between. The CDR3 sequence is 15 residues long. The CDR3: CASSPDPQPYNEQFF. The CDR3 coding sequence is TGTGCCAGCAGCCCGGACCCACAACCCTACAATGAGCAGTTCTTC.

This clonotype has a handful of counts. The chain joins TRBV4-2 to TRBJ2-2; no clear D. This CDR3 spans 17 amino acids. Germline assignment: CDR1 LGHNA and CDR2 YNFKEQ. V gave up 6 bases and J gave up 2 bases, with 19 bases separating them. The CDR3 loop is CASSPDVLRGNTGELFF. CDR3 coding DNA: TGTGCCAGCAGTCCCGATGTTCTGCGCGGAAACACCGGGGAGCTGTTTTTT.

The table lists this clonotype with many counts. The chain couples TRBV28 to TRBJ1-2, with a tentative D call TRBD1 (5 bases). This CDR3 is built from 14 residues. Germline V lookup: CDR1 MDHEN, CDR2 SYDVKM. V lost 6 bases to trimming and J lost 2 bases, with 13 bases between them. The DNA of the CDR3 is TGTGCCAGCAGCCCGGGGGGAGGGAACTATGGCTACACCTTC. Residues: CASSPGGGNYGYTF.

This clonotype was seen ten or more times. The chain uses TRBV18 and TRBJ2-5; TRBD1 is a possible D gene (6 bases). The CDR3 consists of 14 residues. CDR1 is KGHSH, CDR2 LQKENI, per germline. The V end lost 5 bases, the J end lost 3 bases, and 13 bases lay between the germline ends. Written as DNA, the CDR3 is TGTGCCAGCTCAGCAGGGACAAGTGAAGAGACCCAGTACTTC. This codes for CASSAGTSEETQYF.

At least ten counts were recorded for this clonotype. The CDR3 region has the DNA TGCAGCGTTGGAGGCCCCGGACTAGGCACAGATACGCAGTATTTT. This codes for CSVGGPGLGTDTQYF. The J gene is TRBJ2-3, the V gene TRBV29-1, with 7 positions matching TRBD2. The J segment lost 1 base and the V segment lost 4 bases, leaving 8 bases of the junction unmatched. The germline gives CDR1 SQVTM, CDR2 ANQGSEA. The CDR3 runs 15 residues.

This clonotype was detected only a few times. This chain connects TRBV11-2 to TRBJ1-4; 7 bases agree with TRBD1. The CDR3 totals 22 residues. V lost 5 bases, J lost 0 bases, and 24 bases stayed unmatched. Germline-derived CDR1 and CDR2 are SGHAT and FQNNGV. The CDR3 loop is CASSHRQGPSLMGGSTNEKLFF. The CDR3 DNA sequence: TGTGCCAGCAGCCACAGACAGGGACCTTCCCTGATGGGGGGCTCAACTAATGAAAAACTGTTTTTT.

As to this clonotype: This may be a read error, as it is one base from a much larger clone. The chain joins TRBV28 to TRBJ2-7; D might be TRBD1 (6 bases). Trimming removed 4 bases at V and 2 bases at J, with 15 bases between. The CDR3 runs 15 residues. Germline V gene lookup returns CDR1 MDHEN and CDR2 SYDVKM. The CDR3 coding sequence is TGTGCCAGCAGTTCCTGGACAGTTAGAACCTACGAGCAGTACTTC. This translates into CASSSWTVRTYEQYF.

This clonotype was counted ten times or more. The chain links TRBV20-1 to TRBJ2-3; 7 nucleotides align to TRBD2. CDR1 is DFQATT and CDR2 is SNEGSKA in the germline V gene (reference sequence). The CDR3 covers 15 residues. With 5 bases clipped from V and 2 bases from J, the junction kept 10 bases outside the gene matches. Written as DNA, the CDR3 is TGCAGTGCTCGTAAAAATAGCGGGCCCACAGATACGCAGTATTTT. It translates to CSARKNSGPTDTQYF.

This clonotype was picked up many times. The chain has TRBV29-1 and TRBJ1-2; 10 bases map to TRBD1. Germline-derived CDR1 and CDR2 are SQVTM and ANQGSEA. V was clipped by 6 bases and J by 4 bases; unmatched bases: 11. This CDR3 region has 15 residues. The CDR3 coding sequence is TGCAGCGTCCCCTACACCGGGACAGGGGCCTATGGCTACACCTTC. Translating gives CSVPYTGTGAYGYTF.

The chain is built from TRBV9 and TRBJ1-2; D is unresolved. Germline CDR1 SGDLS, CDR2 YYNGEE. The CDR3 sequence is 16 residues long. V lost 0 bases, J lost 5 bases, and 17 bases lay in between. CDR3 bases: TGTGCCAGCAGCGTAGCTGGATCGTCGGAGGGATATGGCTACACCTTC. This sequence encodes CASSVAGSSEGYGYTF.

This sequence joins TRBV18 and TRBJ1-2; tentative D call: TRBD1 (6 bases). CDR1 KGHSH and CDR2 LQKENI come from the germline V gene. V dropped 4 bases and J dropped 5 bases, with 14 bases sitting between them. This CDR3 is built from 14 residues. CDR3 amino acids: CASSRGAPGYGYTF. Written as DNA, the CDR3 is TGTGCCAGCTCACGGGGGGCCCCGGGGTATGGCTACACCTTC.

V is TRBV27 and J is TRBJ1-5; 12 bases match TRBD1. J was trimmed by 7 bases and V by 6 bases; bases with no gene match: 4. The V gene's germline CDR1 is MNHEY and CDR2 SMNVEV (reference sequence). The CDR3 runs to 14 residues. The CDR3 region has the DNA TGTGCCAGCAGGCGAGGGACAGGGGGCCAGCCCCAGCATTTT. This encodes CASRRGTGGQPQHF.

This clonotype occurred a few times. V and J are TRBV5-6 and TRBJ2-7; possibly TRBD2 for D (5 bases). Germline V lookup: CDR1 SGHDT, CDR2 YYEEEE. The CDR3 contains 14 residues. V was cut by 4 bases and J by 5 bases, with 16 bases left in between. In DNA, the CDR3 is TGTGCCAGCAGCCCCGGAGGCCCGGTAGACGAGCAGTACGTC. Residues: CASSPGGPVDEQYV.

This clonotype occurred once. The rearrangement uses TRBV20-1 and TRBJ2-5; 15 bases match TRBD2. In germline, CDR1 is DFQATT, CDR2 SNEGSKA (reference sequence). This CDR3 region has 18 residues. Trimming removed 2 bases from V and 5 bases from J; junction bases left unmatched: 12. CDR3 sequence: CSARSRTSGRARKETQYF. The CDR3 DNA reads TGCAGTGCTAGATCCAGGACTAGCGGGAGGGCCCGGAAGGAGACCCAGTACTTC.

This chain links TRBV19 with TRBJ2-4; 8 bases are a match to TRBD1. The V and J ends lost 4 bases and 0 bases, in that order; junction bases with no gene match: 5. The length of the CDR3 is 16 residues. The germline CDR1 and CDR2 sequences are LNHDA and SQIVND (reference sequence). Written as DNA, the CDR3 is TGTGCCAGTAGTAGGGGGACAGGCTTAGCCAAAAACATTCAGTACTTC. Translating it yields CASSRGTGLAKNIQYF. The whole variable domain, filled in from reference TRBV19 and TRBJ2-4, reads DGGITQSPKYLFRKEGQNVTLSCEQNLNHDAMYWYRQDPGQGLRLIYYSQIVNDFQKGDIAEGYSVSREKKESFPLTVTSAQKNPTAFYLCASSRGTGLAKNIQYFGAGTRLSVL.

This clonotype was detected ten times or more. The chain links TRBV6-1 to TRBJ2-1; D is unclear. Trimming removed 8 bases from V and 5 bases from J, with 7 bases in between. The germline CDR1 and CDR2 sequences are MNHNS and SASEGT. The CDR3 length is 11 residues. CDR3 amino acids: CASGFNNEQFF. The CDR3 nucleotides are TGTGCCAGCGGCTTTAACAATGAGCAGTTCTTC.

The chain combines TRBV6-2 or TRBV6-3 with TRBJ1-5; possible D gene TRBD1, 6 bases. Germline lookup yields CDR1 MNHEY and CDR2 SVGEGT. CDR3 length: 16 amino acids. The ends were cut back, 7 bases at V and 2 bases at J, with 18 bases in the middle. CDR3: CASTPSPAGGNQPQHF. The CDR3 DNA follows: TGTGCCAGCACCCCCTCCCCGGCAGGGGGCAATCAGCCCCAGCATTTT.

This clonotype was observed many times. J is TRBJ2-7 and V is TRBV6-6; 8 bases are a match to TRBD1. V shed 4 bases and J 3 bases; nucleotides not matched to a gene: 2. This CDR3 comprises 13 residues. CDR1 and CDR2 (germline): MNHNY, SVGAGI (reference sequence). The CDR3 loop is CASSWDRIYEQYV. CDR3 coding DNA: TGTGCCAGCAGTTGGGACAGGATCTACGAGCAGTACGTC.

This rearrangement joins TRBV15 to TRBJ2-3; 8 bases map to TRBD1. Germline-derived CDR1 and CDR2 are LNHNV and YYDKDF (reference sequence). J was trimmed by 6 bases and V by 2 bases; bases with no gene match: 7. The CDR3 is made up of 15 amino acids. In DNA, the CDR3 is TGTGCCACCAGCAGAAATCAGGGGGCCGGGGATACGCAGTATTTT. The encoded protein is CATSRNQGAGDTQYF. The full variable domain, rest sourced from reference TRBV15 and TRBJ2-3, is DAMVIQNPRYQVTQFGKPVTLSCSQTLNHNVMYWYQQKSSQAPKLLFHYYDKDFNNEADTPDNFQSRRPNTSFCFLDIRSPGLGDTAMYLCATSRNQGAGDTQYFGPGTRLTVL.

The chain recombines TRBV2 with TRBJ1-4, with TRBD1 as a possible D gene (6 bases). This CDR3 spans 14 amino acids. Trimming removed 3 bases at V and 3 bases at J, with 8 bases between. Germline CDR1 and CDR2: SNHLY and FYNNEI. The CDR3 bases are TGTGCCAGCAGTGACGACAGGCCTAATGAAAAACTGTTTTTT. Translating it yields CASSDDRPNEKLFF. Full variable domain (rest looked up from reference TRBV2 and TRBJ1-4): EPEVTQTPSHQVTQMGQEVILRCVPISNHLYFYWYRQILGQKVEFLVSFYNNEISEKSEIFDDQFSVERPDGSNFTLKIRSTKLEDSAMYFCASSDDRPNEKLFFGSGTQLSVL.

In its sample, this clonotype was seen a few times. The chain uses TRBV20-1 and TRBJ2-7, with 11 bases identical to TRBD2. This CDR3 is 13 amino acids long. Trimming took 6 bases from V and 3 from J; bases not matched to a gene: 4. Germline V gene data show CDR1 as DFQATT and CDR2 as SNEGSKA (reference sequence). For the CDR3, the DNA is TGCAGTGCAATAGCGGGAGGGGTCTACGAGCAGTACTTC. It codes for CSAIAGGVYEQYF.

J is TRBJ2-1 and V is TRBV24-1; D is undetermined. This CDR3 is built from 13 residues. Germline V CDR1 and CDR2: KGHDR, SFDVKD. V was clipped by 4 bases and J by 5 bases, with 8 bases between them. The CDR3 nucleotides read TGTGCCACCAGTGACAGAACCCACAATGAGCAGTTCTTC. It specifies CATSDRTHNEQFF.

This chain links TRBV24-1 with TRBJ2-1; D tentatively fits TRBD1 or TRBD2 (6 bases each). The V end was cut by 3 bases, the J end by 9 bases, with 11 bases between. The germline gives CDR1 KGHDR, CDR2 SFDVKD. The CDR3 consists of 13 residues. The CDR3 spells CATSDPGAGEQFF. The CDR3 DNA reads TGTGCCACCAGTGATCCGGGGGCAGGTGAGCAGTTCTTC.

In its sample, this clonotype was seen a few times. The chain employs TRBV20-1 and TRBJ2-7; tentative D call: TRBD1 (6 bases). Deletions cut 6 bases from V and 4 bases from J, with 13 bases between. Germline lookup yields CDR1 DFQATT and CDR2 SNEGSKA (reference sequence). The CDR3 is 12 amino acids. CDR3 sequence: CSAGGHLYEQYF. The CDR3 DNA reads TGCAGTGCAGGGGGACACCTATACGAGCAGTACTTC.

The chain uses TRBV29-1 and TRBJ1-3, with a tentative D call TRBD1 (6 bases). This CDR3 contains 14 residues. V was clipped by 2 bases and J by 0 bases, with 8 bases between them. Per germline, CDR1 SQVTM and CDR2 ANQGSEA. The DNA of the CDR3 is TGCAGCGTTGAAACAGGGAGCTCTGGAAACACCATATATTTT. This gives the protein CSVETGSSGNTIYF.